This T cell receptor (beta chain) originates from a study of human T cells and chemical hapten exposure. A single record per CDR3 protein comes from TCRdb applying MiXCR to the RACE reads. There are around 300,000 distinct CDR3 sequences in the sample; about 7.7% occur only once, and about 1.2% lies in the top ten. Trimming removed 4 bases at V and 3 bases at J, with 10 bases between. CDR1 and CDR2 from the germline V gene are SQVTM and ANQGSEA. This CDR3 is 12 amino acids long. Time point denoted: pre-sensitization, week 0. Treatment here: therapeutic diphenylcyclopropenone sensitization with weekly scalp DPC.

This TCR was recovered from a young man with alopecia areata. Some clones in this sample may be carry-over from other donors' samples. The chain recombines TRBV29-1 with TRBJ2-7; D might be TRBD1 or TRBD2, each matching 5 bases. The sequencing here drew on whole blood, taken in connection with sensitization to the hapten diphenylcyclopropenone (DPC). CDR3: CSVAWDGYEQYF. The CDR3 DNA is TGCAGCGTTGCGTGGGACGGCTACGAGCAGTACTTC.